The 18 T cell receptor beta chains below were found in one sample sequenced in a study of cytomegalovirus exposure and HLA in healthy donors. The data were produced by immunoSEQ multiplex PCR, yet TCRdb's version contains in-frame clones alone and is incomplete. The table has over 65,000 clones, 90% to 95% seen once; the top ten hold 1.5% to 2%. Sequenced material: PBMCs. Every receptor here comes from a young woman in good health and CMV-seropositive.

The chain joins TRBV27 to TRBJ2-7; weak D call: TRBD1 (6 bases). The germline gives CDR1 MNHEY, CDR2 SMNVEV (reference sequence). The V and J ends lost 5 bases and 2 bases respectively, with 13 bases between them. CDR3 length: 14 residues. The CDR3 loop reads CASSIARQAYEQYF. The DNA for the CDR3 is TGTGCCAGCAGTATTGCTCGACAGGCCTACGAGCAGTACTTC.

The gene calls are TRBV29-1 and TRBJ2-1, with 12 bases aligning to TRBD2. CDR1 is SQVTM, CDR2 ANQGSEA, per germline. The CDR3 covers 16 residues. V gave up 3 bases and J gave up 1 base; unmatched junction bases: 4. Here the CDR3 reads CSVDRLAGVSYNEQFF. CDR3 coding DNA: TGCAGCGTTGACCGACTAGCGGGGGTGTCCTACAATGAGCAGTTCTTC.

The chain combines TRBV11-2 with TRBJ2-6, with 7 bases lining up with TRBD2. The CDR3 loop spans 17 amino acids. Trimming removed 0 bases from V and 3 bases from J; junction bases left unmatched: 5. Germline V gives CDR1 SGHAT, CDR2 FQNNGV. CDR3 bases: TGTGCCAGCAGCTTAGACGGCGGGGGAGGTGGGGCCAACGTCCTGACTTTC. Amino acids: CASSLDGGGGGANVLTF.

This clone appeared a single time. This specimen includes other DNA sequences encoding the same CDR3. J is TRBJ1-1 and V is TRBV6-6; 10 bases are shared with TRBD1. CDR1 and CDR2 from the germline V gene are MNHNY and SVGAGI (reference sequence). This CDR3 has 16 amino acids. The junction had 10 bases not matched to a gene; V was cut back by 5 bases and J by 4 bases. The CDR3 DNA is TGTGCCAGCAGTCCCTTAAGGACAGGGGGGACCACTGAAGCTTTCTTT. This codes for CASSPLRTGGTTEAFF.

This clone was seen only once. This sequence joins TRBV23-1 and TRBJ1-2, with D hard to call. TRBV23-1 is marked as an open reading frame, function uncertain. V was shortened by 9 bases and J by 4 bases, with 21 bases between the two germline ends. This CDR3 spans 15 amino acids. As DNA, the CDR3 is TGCGCCAGGGTCGGTATTTTTTTGTCTCGCTATGGCTACACCTTC. This codes for CARVGIFLSRYGYTF.

The V and J genes are TRBV2 and TRBJ1-5; 7 bases match TRBD1. Germline-derived CDR1 and CDR2 are SNHLY and FYNNEI. J gave up 3 bases and V 5 bases, and 4 bases lay outside the gene matches. The CDR3 totals 14 residues. The CDR3 nucleotides read TGTGCCAGCAGTCCACAGGGGATCAATCAGCCCCAGCATTTT. Encoded protein: CASSPQGINQPQHF. The complete variable domain, with remaining parts taken from reference TRBV2 and TRBJ1-5, reads EPEVTQTPSHQVTQMGQEVILRCVPISNHLYFYWYRQILGQKVEFLVSFYNNEISEKSEIFDDQFSVERPDGSNFTLKIRSTKLEDSAMYFCASSPQGINQPQHFGDGTRLSIL.

This chain joins TRBV5-6 and TRBJ1-1; 7 nucleotides line up with TRBD1. V was clipped by 4 bases and J by 2 bases; unmatched bases: 5. Looked up from germline, CDR1 is SGHDT and CDR2 is YYEEEE. The CDR3 is 14 residues long. Here the CDR3 reads CASSPGGYNTEAFF. The CDR3, as DNA: TGTGCCAGCAGCCCAGGGGGTTATAACACTGAAGCTTTCTTT.

The CDR3 here is CAWSVQYEQYF. CDR3 DNA: TGTGCCTGGAGTGTACAGTACGAGCAGTACTTC. V usage is TRBV30 and J usage is TRBJ2-7; no clear D. The germline V gene encodes CDR1 GTSNPN and CDR2 SVGIG (reference sequence). With 0 bases removed from V and 4 bases from J, the gap between germline ends came to 4 bases. This CDR3 region has 11 residues.

Concerning this clone itself: This sample includes further DNA sequences coding for the same CDR3. In DNA form, the CDR3 reads TGCAGTGCCCAGCAGGGACAGCCCCAGCATTTT. Translating gives CSAQQGQPQHF. This sequence joins TRBV20-1 and TRBJ1-5; a possible D gene is TRBD1 (5 bases). CDR1 DFQATT and CDR2 SNEGSKA come from the germline V gene (reference sequence). The CDR3 has 11 amino acids. Trimming pared 6 bases from V and 7 bases from J, leaving 10 bases between.

CDR3 sequence: CASSEQGAGELFF. DNA of the CDR3: TGTGCCAGCAGCGAACAGGGGGCCGGGGAGCTGTTTTTT. V gene TRBV14 combines with J gene TRBJ2-2; 8 nucleotides agree with TRBD1. Germline V gene sequence: CDR1 SGHDN, CDR2 FVKESK. The V and J ends lost 5 bases and 6 bases, in that order; junction bases with no gene match: 2. There are 13 residues in the CDR3.

The rearrangement uses TRBV5-4 and TRBJ2-2, with TRBD2 matching over 11 bases. The CDR3 is 18 amino acids. After removal of 0 bases from V and 1 base from J, the junction contained 5 bases not matched to a gene. Germline loops: CDR1 SGHNT, CDR2 YYREEE (reference sequence). CDR3 region: CASSLGLAGGLNTGELFF. DNA of the CDR3: TGTGCCAGCAGCTTGGGGTTAGCGGGGGGGCTGAACACCGGGGAGCTGTTTTTT.

CDR3 sequence (DNA): TGTGCCTGGAGTGCACGGAGGGGAATCAGCAATCAGCCCCAGCATTTT. It codes for CAWSARRGISNQPQHF. The chain links TRBV30 to TRBJ1-5, with a possible D match to TRBD1 (5 bases). CDR1 GTSNPN and CDR2 SVGIG come from the germline V gene (reference sequence). The CDR3 spans 16 residues. V dropped 1 base and J dropped 1 base, with 14 bases sitting between them.

This clone has only one observation. The chain recombines TRBV7-9 with TRBJ1-2, with 8 bases that match TRBD1. The germline V gene has CDR1 SEHNR and CDR2 FQNEAQ (reference sequence). Trimming took 1 base from V and 5 from J; bases not matched to a gene: 6. The CDR3 sequence is 15 residues long. The CDR3 spells CASSLGSGQVYGYTF. DNA for the CDR3: TGTGCCAGCAGCTTAGGCTCGGGACAGGTTTATGGCTACACCTTC.

The chain recombines TRBV6-1 with TRBJ2-7; 7 nucleotides match TRBD1. The CDR3 runs 12 residues. Trimming took 10 bases from V and 7 from J; bases not matched to a gene: 10. Germline values: CDR1 MNHNS, CDR2 SASEGT. The CDR3 region is CATTRDSQEQYF. The CDR3 nucleotides are TGTGCCACCACACGGGACAGTCAAGAGCAGTACTTC.

The genes are TRBV5-1 and TRBJ2-1; tentatively, D is TRBD2 (6 bases). This CDR3 region has 15 residues. V was cut by 2 bases and J by 4 bases, with 13 bases left in between. In germline, CDR1 is SGHRS, CDR2 YFSETQ. This CDR3 reads CASSLAGGGYNEQFF. The CDR3 DNA reads TGCGCCAGCAGCTTAGCGGGTGGGGGGTACAATGAGCAGTTCTTC. The whole variable domain, remainder taken from reference TRBV5-1 and TRBJ2-1, is KAGVTQTPRYLIKTRGQQVTLSCSPISGHRSVSWYQQTPGQGLQFLFEYFSETQRNKGNFPGRFSGRQFSNSRSEMNVSTLELGDSALYLCASSLAGGGYNEQFFGPGTRLTVL.

This clone came up once. The chain carries TRBV29-1 and TRBJ1-2, with D perhaps TRBD1 (5 bases). V was clipped by 5 bases and J by 8 bases, with 21 bases between them. Looked up from germline, CDR1 is SQVTM and CDR2 is ANQGSEA. This CDR3 contains 14 residues. CDR3 nucleotides: TGCAGCGTTCCTATGGGGCCCCTCGATCGGGGCTACACCTTC. Protein: CSVPMGPLDRGYTF.

J is TRBJ2-7 and V is TRBV11-3; D might be TRBD1 (5 bases). CDR3 length equals 15 residues. V shed 7 bases and J shed 1 base, with 17 bases lying between them. Germline values: CDR1 SGHNT, CDR2 YENEEA. The CDR3 is CASILNQDSSYEQYF. The CDR3 DNA sequence: TGTGCCAGCATCCTCAACCAAGACAGTTCCTACGAGCAGTACTTC.

The chain combines TRBV29-1 with TRBJ2-1, with 7 bases aligning to TRBD2. The J segment lost 3 bases and the V segment lost 5 bases, leaving 10 bases of the junction unmatched. Per the germline V gene, CDR1 is SQVTM and CDR2 is ANQGSEA. The CDR3 sequence is 15 residues long. The CDR3 region has the DNA TGCAGCGTTCAACCCCACGGGGGGATCTACAATGAGCAGTTCTTC. This gives the protein CSVQPHGGIYNEQFF.